What follows are 31 T cell receptor beta chains derived from one specimen sequenced in a study of blood T cell repertoires in COVID-19. Method: immunoSEQ multiplex PCR; TCRdb's copy keeps in-frame clones and lacks some. The data show roughly 410,000 clones, more than 75% seen once. Sequenced sample: peripheral blood. All receptors come from a woman aged 55-70 years with COVID-19, enrolled during active disease.

CDR3 sequence: CASSPQTGWETQYF. Here the CDR3 DNA reads TGTGCCAGCAGCCCCCAGACAGGGTGGGAGACCCAGTACTTC. V is TRBV7-2 and J is TRBJ2-5; 7 bases are shared with TRBD1. After removal of 5 bases from V and 5 bases from J, the junction contained 8 bases not matched to a gene. Germline V lookup: CDR1 SGHTA, CDR2 FQGNSA. CDR3 length: 14 residues.

The chain links TRBV5-4 to TRBJ2-5; 9 nucleotides align to TRBD2. J was trimmed by 1 base and V by 2 bases; bases with no gene match: 6. The CDR3 totals 16 residues. CDR1 and CDR2 (germline): SGHNT, YYREEE (reference sequence). CDR3 sequence (DNA): TGTGCCAGCAGCTTTTCTAGCGGGGTGGCCCAAGAGACCCAGTACTTC. Amino acids: CASSFSSGVAQETQYF.

The rearrangement joins TRBV27 to TRBJ2-2; 16 nucleotides match TRBD2. The V and J ends lost 3 bases and 4 bases, in that order; junction bases with no gene match: 5. The CDR3 covers 18 residues. Germline V lookup: CDR1 MNHEY, CDR2 SMNVEV (reference sequence). CDR3 in DNA: TGTGCCAGCAGTTTGTCGGGACTAGCGGGGGGGGCCACCGGGGAGCTGTTTTTT. Protein product: CASSLSGLAGGATGELFF.

The CDR3 reads CASSFQLTTSGANVLTF. The CDR3 DNA sequence: TGTGCCAGCAGCTTTCAACTTACTACCTCTGGGGCCAACGTCCTGACTTTC. This chain uses TRBV5-6 with TRBJ2-6; no reliable D call. The CDR3 length is 17 residues. Germline CDR1 is SGHDT and CDR2 is YYEEEE. Trimming stripped 2 bases from V and 0 bases from J, with 12 bases between.

The genes are TRBV5-6 and TRBJ2-2; a weak D match, TRBD1 (6 bases). The CDR3 has 15 amino acids. Trimming shortened V by 0 bases and J by 4 bases, and 10 bases separated the two germline ends. Germline V CDR1 and CDR2: SGHDT, YYEEEE. CDR3 region: CASSLGQGSTGELFF. The CDR3 bases are TGTGCCAGCAGCTTGGGCCAGGGGAGCACCGGGGAGCTGTTTTTT.

The genes are TRBV20-1 and TRBJ1-3; D is uncertain. V was shortened by 8 bases and J by 7 bases, with 12 bases between the two germline ends. CDR3 length: 11 amino acids. Germline values: CDR1 DFQATT, CDR2 SNEGSKA (reference sequence). The CDR3 protein is CSTELRNTIYF. The CDR3 nucleotides are TGCAGTACAGAATTAAGGAACACCATATATTTT.

The V and J genes are TRBV28 and TRBJ2-3, with D possibly TRBD1 on 6 matching bases. Looked up from germline, CDR1 is MDHEN and CDR2 is SYDVKM. The CDR3 has 15 amino acids. Trimming removed 6 bases at V and 3 bases at J, with 16 bases between. As DNA, the CDR3 is TGTGCCAGCAGCCCTACAGGGAGAATGACAGATACGCAGTATTTT. This gives the protein CASSPTGRMTDTQYF.

This clone was picked up one time. The V and J genes are TRBV2 and TRBJ2-3; 11 positions agree with TRBD2. Germline trimming cut 5 bases from V and 6 bases from J; bases unmatched to any gene: 7. Germline V gene sequence: CDR1 SNHLY, CDR2 FYNNEI. The CDR3 is 15 amino acids. CDR3 nucleotide sequence: TGTGCCAGCAGTTTAGCGGGGGGGCCTCCCGATACGCAGTATTTT. Its protein product is CASSLAGGPPDTQYF.

The V and J genes are TRBV10-2 and TRBJ1-4; no firm D call. V gave up 2 bases and J gave up 8 bases, with 15 bases separating them. The CDR3 runs to 15 residues. The germline CDR1 and CDR2 sequences are WSHSY and SAAADI. The CDR3: CASSEEGRSREKLFF. CDR3 coding DNA: TGCGCCAGCAGTGAGGAAGGCAGGTCCAGGGAAAAACTGTTTTTT.

The rearrangement joins TRBV7-2 to TRBJ2-7; TRBD2 might be the D (5 bases). Deletions cut 4 bases from V and 4 bases from J, with 14 bases between. Germline CDR1 and CDR2: SGHTA and FQGNSA. The CDR3 sequence is 14 residues long. This CDR3 is CASSSGVGSYEQYF. The CDR3 nucleotides are TGTGCCAGCAGCTCCGGGGTGGGTTCTTACGAGCAGTACTTC.

J is TRBJ2-5 and V is TRBV19; D uncertain. The CDR3 runs 16 residues. Germline loops: CDR1 LNHDA, CDR2 SQIVND (reference sequence). Trimming shortened V by 3 bases and J by 5 bases, and 19 bases separated the two germline ends. CDR3 DNA: TGTGCCAGTAGTATCAACTCCCCTAGTGATTATGAGACCCAGTACTTC. This gives the protein CASSINSPSDYETQYF.

V usage is TRBV2 and J usage is TRBJ2-5; D gene unclear. The CDR3 extends over 14 amino acids. The V gene's germline CDR1 is SNHLY and CDR2 FYNNEI. Between the trimmed V and J ends, which lost 4 bases and 1 base, there was a span of 10 bases. The CDR3 DNA follows: TGTGCCAGCAGTGTTATCAGTCTCCAAGAGACCCAGTACTTC. Translated, it gives CASSVISLQETQYF.

This clone came up a few times. The same CDR3 can be traced to other DNA sequences in this sample. The chain recombines TRBV3-1 (or the pseudogene TRBV3-2) with TRBJ1-2; D unresolved. Per the germline V gene, CDR1 is LGHDT and CDR2 is YNNKEL (reference sequence). Trimming shortened V by 0 bases and J by 10 bases, and 9 bases separated the two germline ends. The CDR3 runs to 12 residues. This CDR3 is CASSQEGRVYTF. The CDR3 DNA follows: TGTGCCAGCAGCCAAGAAGGGCGGGTCTACACCTTC.

The CDR3 nucleotides read TGTGCCAGCAGCTTGATGGACAGGGTCTATGGCTACACCTTC. It codes for CASSLMDRVYGYTF. The chain combines TRBV5-6 with TRBJ1-2, with 8 bases lining up with TRBD1. The CDR3 extends over 14 amino acids. The J segment lost 4 bases and the V segment lost 1 base, leaving 3 bases of the junction unmatched. CDR1 is SGHDT, CDR2 YYEEEE, per germline.

The chain employs TRBV11-1 and TRBJ2-7; D might be TRBD2 (5 bases). This CDR3 contains 13 residues. CDR1 and CDR2 from the germline V gene are SGHAT and FQDESV (reference sequence). Trimming left V 8 bases short and J 1 base short, with 12 bases between. The CDR3 loop is CASRVTGSYEQYF. The DNA for the CDR3 is TGTGCCAGCCGCGTGACGGGGTCCTACGAGCAGTACTTC. The full variable domain, in which reference TRBV11-1 and TRBJ2-7 provide the parts outside the CDR3, is EAEVAQSPRYKITEKSQAVAFWCDPISGHATLYWYRQILGQGPELLVQFQDESVVDDSQLPKDRFSAERLKGVDSTLKIQPAELGDSAMYLCASRVTGSYEQYFGPGTRLTVT.

The V call is TRBV11-1, the J call TRBJ2-1; the D gene is possibly TRBD1 (7 bases). Germline CDR1 reads SGHAT; CDR2 reads FQDESV (reference sequence). The CDR3 covers 14 residues. The ends were cut back, 11 bases at V and 0 bases at J, with 14 bases in the middle. CDR3 DNA: TGTGCCGGGGGGCAGGGGGGCTCCTACAATGAGCAGTTCTTC. Translated, it gives CAGGQGGSYNEQFF.

The chain uses TRBV5-1 and TRBJ1-6, with 9 bases aligning to TRBD1. The germline V gene encodes CDR1 SGHRS and CDR2 YFSETQ. This CDR3 comprises 15 residues. Trimming removed 4 bases from V and 8 bases from J; junction bases left unmatched: 7. CDR3 nucleotide sequence: TGCGCCAGCAGCCCGTGGACAGGGGTTGATTCACCCCTCCACTTT. Translated: CASSPWTGVDSPLHF.

This clone was seen just once. The chain uses TRBV27 and TRBJ2-5; 8 bases map to TRBD1. The trim removed 4 bases at V and 5 bases at J, leaving 6 bases unmatched. The CDR3 totals 14 residues. Germline CDR1 reads MNHEY; CDR2 reads SMNVEV (reference sequence). CDR3 region: CASSSWTGTETQYF. The CDR3 nucleotides are TGTGCCAGCAGTTCCTGGACAGGGACGGAGACCCAGTACTTC.

As to this clone: At one end, the junction sequence differs from germline, possibly due to a read error. V and J are TRBV7-6 and TRBJ1-2; a possible D gene is TRBD1 (6 bases). The CDR3 spans 12 residues. The germline gives CDR1 SGHVS, CDR2 FNYEAQ. CDR3 coding DNA: TGTGCCAGCAGCTTAGAATCGGACAGTCTCCACTTC. It encodes CASSLESDSLHF.

This rearrangement joins TRBV28 to TRBJ1-3, with 8 nucleotides matching TRBD1. The CDR3 contains 16 residues. Per the germline V gene, CDR1 is MDHEN and CDR2 is SYDVKM. V shed 2 bases, J shed 4 bases, and the junction held 7 bases outside the gene matches. The CDR3 sequence is CASSLAFRGLGNTIYF. The CDR3, as DNA: TGTGCCAGCAGTTTAGCATTCAGGGGGCTAGGAAACACCATATATTTT.

About this clone itself: The identical CDR3 is also encoded by other nucleotide sequences in the sample. DNA of the CDR3: TGTGCCAGCTCACCACCGCCGGGGACTGAAGCTTTCTTT. Protein product: CASSPPPGTEAFF. V is TRBV18 and J is TRBJ1-1; D unclear. Germline V CDR1 and CDR2: KGHSH, LQKENI. This CDR3 has 13 residues. Trimming took 0 bases from V and 5 from J, leaving 7 bases between them.

The genes are TRBV2 and TRBJ2-5; 7 bases are a match to TRBD2. V trimming: 5 bases; J trimming: 4 bases; junction bases outside the gene matches: 10. Looked up from germline, CDR1 is SNHLY and CDR2 is FYNNEI. CDR3 size: 15 residues. CDR3 sequence reads: CASSWGGPRGETQYF. The CDR3 nucleotides are TGTGCCAGCAGTTGGGGGGGTCCGAGGGGAGAGACCCAGTACTTC.

The V gene is TRBV14, the J gene TRBJ1-1, with TRBD1 identical over 8 bases. Germline V gene data show CDR1 as SGHDN and CDR2 as FVKESK. Trimming removed 5 bases from V and 4 bases from J; junction bases left unmatched: 6. This CDR3 has 14 residues. CDR3 loop: CASSAQQGGTEAFF. The DNA of the CDR3 is TGTGCCAGCAGCGCACAACAGGGGGGCACTGAAGCTTTCTTT.

This chain connects TRBV7-9 to TRBJ2-1, with a possible D match to TRBD1 (6 bases). CDR1 is SEHNR and CDR2 is FQNEAQ in the germline V gene (reference sequence). V lost 6 bases to trimming and J lost 6 bases, with 12 bases between them. The CDR3 consists of 13 residues. CDR3 DNA: TGTGCCAGCAGGTCAGGGGACCTCAATGAGCAGTTCTTC. It translates to CASRSGDLNEQFF.

This clone was found a few times. The V gene is TRBV11-2, the J gene TRBJ2-2; 11 bases line up with TRBD2. Per the germline V gene, CDR1 is SGHAT and CDR2 is FQNNGV. The CDR3 covers 18 residues. The trim removed 4 bases at V and 4 bases at J, leaving 11 bases unmatched. In DNA, the CDR3 is TGTGCCAGCAGCTCCTCTCCCCTAGCGGGGGGCCCCACCGGGGAGCTGTTTTTT. It yields the protein CASSSSPLAGGPTGELFF.

This clone was recorded once. The chain is built from TRBV19 and TRBJ2-7; D might be TRBD2 (7 bases). Germline CDR1 reads LNHDA; CDR2 reads SQIVND (reference sequence). The CDR3 totals 14 residues. V lost 4 bases and J 3 bases, leaving 13 bases between the germline ends. The CDR3 loop reads CASSTGGGSYEQYF. In nucleotides, the CDR3 is TGTGCCAGTAGTACCGGGGGCGGGAGCTACGAGCAGTACTTC. Full variable domain (outside the CDR3, taken from reference TRBV19 and TRBJ2-7): DGGITQSPKYLFRKEGQNVTLSCEQNLNHDAMYWYRQDPGQGLRLIYYSQIVNDFQKGDIAEGYSVSREKKESFPLTVTSAQKNPTAFYLCASSTGGGSYEQYFGPGTRLTVT.

The chain links TRBV6-4 to TRBJ1-1; D remains unclear. V lost 2 bases and J lost 10, with 17 bases in between. This CDR3 comprises 14 residues. Per the germline V gene, CDR1 is MRHNA and CDR2 is SNTAGT. The CDR3 reads CASSDGSEGWRAFF. As DNA, the CDR3 is TGTGCCAGCAGTGACGGTTCGGAGGGATGGAGAGCTTTCTTT.

Only one count was recorded for this clone. This rearrangement joins TRBV5-5 to TRBJ1-6, with TRBD1 as a possible D gene (6 bases). Looked up from germline, CDR1 is SGHKS and CDR2 is YYEKEE (reference sequence). The V end was cut by 4 bases, the J end by 9 bases, with 20 bases between. The CDR3 is made up of 16 amino acids. The CDR3 loop is CASSPQSAGVGSPLHF. The CDR3 DNA reads as TGTGCCAGCAGCCCCCAGTCTGCAGGGGTCGGTTCACCCCTCCACTTT.

The V gene is TRBV4-1, the J gene TRBJ1-4, with D uncertain. The germline V and J ends were trimmed by 2 bases and 7 bases, with 14 bases remaining between them. CDR1 is MGHRA, CDR2 YSYEKL, per germline. The CDR3 is made up of 15 amino acids. The CDR3 DNA follows: TGCGCCAGCAGCCAACGCCAGAACCCCCCTGAAAAACTGTTTTTT. Protein: CASSQRQNPPEKLFF.

The chain is built from TRBV4-2 and TRBJ1-4, with TRBD1 as a possible D gene (5 bases). The CDR3 length is 16 residues. Germline V gene lookup returns CDR1 LGHNA and CDR2 YNFKEQ. V lost 0 bases to trimming and J lost 8 bases, with 16 bases between them. This CDR3 is CASSQEPTGAREKLFF. The DNA of the CDR3 is TGTGCCAGCAGCCAAGAACCCACTGGGGCGAGGGAAAAACTGTTTTTT.

V usage is TRBV5-5 and J usage is TRBJ2-7, with TRBD1 matching 7 bases. V lost 1 base to trimming and J lost 4 bases; unmatched junction nucleotides: 8. Germline CDR1 SGHKS, CDR2 YYEKEE (reference sequence). The CDR3 extends over 15 amino acids. Here the CDR3 DNA reads TGTGCCAGCAGCTTGTTAGGGGACAGCAGATACGAGCAGTACTTC. Its translation: CASSLLGDSRYEQYF.